These 21 T cell receptor beta chains originate from one sample sequenced in a study of immune evolution from preneoplasia to lung adenocarcinoma. The assay was immunoSEQ multiplex PCR, and TCRdb's table has in-frame clones only and misses some. The sample shows 3,000 to 4,000 clones, about 82% of them seen only once. Material: FFPE invasive lung adenocarcinoma tissue. All receptors derive from a person aged 45 to 59 with lung adenocarcinoma.

A single count supports this clone. The chain links TRBV11-2 to TRBJ2-1; 9 bases match TRBD1. Germline values: CDR1 SGHAT, CDR2 FQNNGV. The V gene end was trimmed by 5 bases and the J gene end by 7 bases; junction bases not matched to a gene: 9. CDR3 length equals 15 residues. CDR3 sequence reads: CASSPPGTGRNEQFF. The CDR3 DNA reads TGTGCCAGCAGCCCTCCTGGGACAGGGAGAAATGAGCAGTTCTTC.

The J gene is TRBJ2-3, the V gene TRBV5-4, with 12 bases fitting TRBD2. Trimming at V came to 4 bases and at J to 1 base, leaving 1 base not matched to a gene. This CDR3 is built from 15 residues. Per the germline V gene, CDR1 is SGHNT and CDR2 is YYREEE (reference sequence). This chain's CDR3 is CASSRLAGGTDTQYF. The CDR3 nucleotides are TGTGCCAGCAGCCGACTAGCGGGAGGCACAGATACGCAGTATTTT.

This clone has only a few counts. J is TRBJ2-2 and V is TRBV18, with D maybe TRBD1 (6 bases). The V and J ends lost 3 bases and 5 bases respectively, with 13 bases between them. The CDR3 totals 15 residues. The V gene's germline CDR1 is KGHSH and CDR2 LQKENI. CDR3 nucleotide sequence: TGTGCCAGCTCACCGGGGGCAAGGTGGACCGGGGAGCTGTTTTTT. It is translated as CASSPGARWTGELFF. The full variable domain, with the rest looked up from reference TRBV18 and TRBJ2-2, is NAGVMQNPRHLVRRRGQEARLRCSPMKGHSHVYWYRQLPEEGLKFMVYLQKENIIDESGMPKERFSAEFPKEGPSILRIQQVVRGDSAAYFCASSPGARWTGELFFGEGSRLTVL.

This chain links TRBV2 with TRBJ2-7; 11 bases match TRBD2. This CDR3 region has 15 residues. Germline V lookup: CDR1 SNHLY, CDR2 FYNNEI. V was clipped by 4 bases and J by 5 bases; unmatched bases: 7. The CDR3 sequence: CASSGTTSGRNEQYF. Here the CDR3 DNA reads TGTGCCAGCAGTGGGACTACTAGCGGGAGAAACGAGCAGTACTTC.

Turning to this clone: An end of the junction does not agree with germline; a read error may underlie this. Within the sample, other DNA sequences also encode this same CDR3. CDR3 loop: CASSETTSVNEQFF. The CDR3 DNA reads TGTGCCAGCAGTGAGACAACTAGCGTTAATGAGCAGTTCTTC. The chain uses TRBV10-2 and TRBJ2-1; TRBD2 agrees at 7 bases. The germline V gene encodes CDR1 WSHSY and CDR2 SAAADI. The CDR3 length is 14 residues.

The chain employs TRBV2 and TRBJ2-5; 7 nucleotides align to TRBD2. Trimming at V came to 7 bases and at J to 5 bases, leaving 1 base not matched to a gene. The CDR3 is 11 amino acids. CDR1 is SNHLY and CDR2 is FYNNEI in the germline V gene. The CDR3 coding sequence is TGTGCCAGCACCGGGGGGGAGACCCAGTACTTC. This encodes CASTGGETQYF.

The rearrangement uses TRBV2 and TRBJ2-1; tentatively, D is TRBD1 or TRBD2 (5 bases each). The CDR3 is 14 residues long. Germline CDR1 is SNHLY and CDR2 is FYNNEI. V dropped 3 bases and J dropped 8 bases, with 14 bases sitting between them. CDR3 residues: CASSEGVVGDEQFF. CDR3 bases: TGTGCCAGCAGTGAGGGGGTCGTGGGGGATGAGCAGTTCTTC.

The chain employs TRBV25-1 and TRBJ2-3, with no clear D. Germline CDR1 MGHDK, CDR2 SYGVNS. Trimming left V 8 bases short and J 4 bases short, with 22 bases between. The CDR3 extends over 16 amino acids. The CDR3 DNA reads as TGTGCCAGCGGGAAACCGACGGGCCCCTCGTCAGATACGCAGTATTTT. It codes for CASGKPTGPSSDTQYF.

This chain joins TRBV5-6 and TRBJ2-7; D is ambiguous. The V end was cut by 2 bases, the J end by 6 bases, with 6 bases between. In germline, CDR1 is SGHDT, CDR2 YYEEEE. CDR3 length: 11 amino acids. The CDR3 bases are TGTGCCAGCAGCTTCCGGTCCGAGCAGTACTTC. It encodes CASSFRSEQYF.

The chain joins TRBV20-1 to TRBJ1-2, with D unresolved. The ends were cut back, 2 bases at V and 11 bases at J, with 9 bases in the middle. Looked up from germline, CDR1 is DFQATT and CDR2 is SNEGSKA (reference sequence). The CDR3 is 10 residues long. The CDR3 DNA is TGCAGTGCTAGATGGACGGGTTACACCTTC. This gives the protein CSARWTGYTF.

The CDR3 is CSVDSGGGYTF. CDR3 DNA sequence: TGCAGCGTTGATTCGGGGGGGGGCTACACCTTC. The chain combines TRBV29-1 with TRBJ1-2; TRBD1 is a possible D gene (5 bases). V was shortened by 3 bases and J by 8 bases, with 10 bases between the two germline ends. The CDR3 loop spans 11 amino acids. Germline lookup yields CDR1 SQVTM and CDR2 ANQGSEA.

The DNA of the CDR3 is TGTGCCAGCAGCTTAGCCGGGGGCTTCTACAATGAGCAGTTCTTC. As protein: CASSLAGGFYNEQFF. The gene calls are TRBV7-3 and TRBJ2-1, with D perhaps matching TRBD1 or TRBD2 (6 bases each). This CDR3 comprises 15 residues. Germline CDR1 is SGHTA and CDR2 is FQGTGA. V lost 2 bases, J lost 3 bases, and 11 bases lay in between. The full variable domain, in which reference TRBV7-3 and TRBJ2-1 provide the parts outside the CDR3, is GAGVSQTPSNKVTEKGKYVELRCDPISGHTALYWYRQSLGQGPEFLIYFQGTGAADDSGLPNDRFFAVRPEGSVSTLKIQRTERGDSAVYLCASSLAGGFYNEQFFGPGTRLTVL.

This rearrangement joins TRBV7-9 to TRBJ2-7; D is possibly TRBD2 (5 bases). V was pared by 4 bases and J by 4 bases, with 14 bases between. Germline CDR1 is SEHNR and CDR2 is FQNEAQ (reference sequence). The CDR3 has 14 amino acids. The CDR3 nucleotides read TGTGCCAGCAGCTCTACTAGGGTAGGATACGAGCAGTACTTC. This encodes CASSSTRVGYEQYF.

The chain is built from TRBV6-1 and TRBJ2-4; unclear D gene. This CDR3 has 11 amino acids. Trimming stripped 4 bases from V and 8 bases from J, with 6 bases between. From germline, CDR1 is MNHNS and CDR2 SASEGT. CDR3 amino acids: CASSVLDIQYF. For the CDR3, the DNA is TGTGCCAGCAGTGTGTTAGACATTCAGTACTTC.

This clone was found once. This chain connects TRBV2 to TRBJ1-2, with TRBD1 identical over 9 bases. CDR1 and CDR2 from the germline V gene are SNHLY and FYNNEI. The CDR3 consists of 15 residues. V lost 3 bases to trimming and J lost 7 bases; unmatched junction nucleotides: 9. CDR3 sequence (DNA): TGTGCCAGCAGTGATCGTACAGGGGGCGTGAGTGGCTACACCTTC. Protein: CASSDRTGGVSGYTF.

This clone was seen only a few times. The CDR3 spells CASSPLRAGANVLTF. The CDR3, as DNA: TGTGCCAGCAGCCCCCTTAGGGCTGGGGCCAACGTCCTGACTTTC. The rearrangement links TRBV14 to TRBJ2-6, with no clear D. Trimming pared 4 bases from V and 2 bases from J, leaving 9 bases between. CDR1 is SGHDN and CDR2 is FVKESK in the germline V gene. The CDR3 has 15 amino acids.

This clone was recorded once. The chain joins TRBV6-5 to TRBJ2-7; 11 bases match TRBD2. The CDR3 loop spans 14 amino acids. Germline CDR1 MNHEY, CDR2 SVGAGI. J gave up 2 bases and V 7 bases, and 4 bases lay outside the gene matches. The DNA of the CDR3 is TGTGCCAGCACCCTAGCGGGAGGCGCCTACGAGCAGTACTTC. This codes for CASTLAGGAYEQYF.

The chain carries TRBV7-3 and TRBJ2-7, with a possible D match to TRBD1 (6 bases). Trimming stripped 5 bases from V and 2 bases from J, with 13 bases between. Germline assignment: CDR1 SGHTA and CDR2 FQGTGA. There are 14 residues in the CDR3. The CDR3 DNA sequence: TGTGCCAGCAGCCCCTGGACAGCCACCTACGAGCAGTACTTC. It encodes CASSPWTATYEQYF.

The chain carries TRBV19 and TRBJ1-1; TRBD1 might be the D (6 bases). The V gene's germline CDR1 is LNHDA and CDR2 SQIVND (reference sequence). V was shortened by 5 bases and J by 2 bases, with 15 bases between the two germline ends. This CDR3 has 15 amino acids. This chain's CDR3 is CASSFQGIRNTEAFF. Here the CDR3 DNA reads TGTGCCAGTAGTTTCCAGGGGATAAGAAACACTGAAGCTTTCTTT.

The V call is TRBV9, the J call TRBJ2-2, with TRBD2 matching over 12 bases. Trimming at V came to 3 bases and at J to 4 bases, leaving 7 bases not matched to a gene. From germline, CDR1 is SGDLS and CDR2 YYNGEE. The length of the CDR3 is 17 residues. The CDR3 region has the DNA TGTGCCAGCAGCGGTGGACTAGCGGGATCGGGCACCGGGGAGCTGTTTTTT. This encodes CASSGGLAGSGTGELFF.

This chain uses TRBV28 with TRBJ2-3; 7 bases match TRBD2. The CDR3 length is 15 residues. Trimming at V came to 6 bases and at J to 2 bases, leaving 8 bases not matched to a gene. Germline lookup yields CDR1 MDHEN and CDR2 SYDVKM. The CDR3 nucleotides are TGTGCCAGCAGGGGGGGGAGGATTTACACAGATACGCAGTATTTT. Its protein is CASRGGRIYTDTQYF.